These 10 T cell receptor beta chains were all obtained from the same sample, sequenced in a study of preoperative IRX-2 immunotherapy in early breast cancer. Treatment reported: preoperative locoregional IRX-2 cytokine immunotherapy. Assay: immunoSEQ multiplex PCR; the TCRdb copy retains only in-frame clones and omits some. The sample holds about 98,000 clones, 75% to 90% seen once. Sequencing was performed on tumor tissue, taken after IRX-2 immunotherapy. The source is a human donor with breast cancer.

V and J are TRBV28 and TRBJ2-2; D remains ambiguous. V was cut by 8 bases and J by 4 bases, with 8 bases left in between. The CDR3 loop spans 12 amino acids. The germline CDR1 and CDR2 sequences are MDHEN and SYDVKM. The DNA of the CDR3 is TGTGCCAGCCGAACGGTCACCGGGGAGCTGTTTTTT. This sequence encodes CASRTVTGELFF.

This clone was recorded many times. The V call is TRBV11-3, the J call TRBJ1-1; 8 nucleotides agree with TRBD1. The CDR3 runs to 14 residues. Germline CDR1 and CDR2: SGHNT and YENEEA. V trimming: 2 bases; J trimming: 5 bases; junction bases outside the gene matches: 4. This CDR3 reads CASSLRQGRTEAFF. The CDR3 bases are TGTGCCAGCAGCTTAAGACAGGGGAGGACTGAAGCTTTCTTT.

This rearrangement joins TRBV5-1 to TRBJ2-3; 7 nucleotides match TRBD2. After removal of 2 bases from V and 0 bases from J, the junction contained 3 bases not matched to a gene. Germline values: CDR1 SGHRS, CDR2 YFSETQ. The CDR3 extends over 15 amino acids. The CDR3 DNA reads as TGCGCCAGCAGCTTACTAGCGCTGAGCACAGATACGCAGTATTTT. Translating gives CASSLLALSTDTQYF.

V usage is TRBV28 and J usage is TRBJ2-7; no reliable D call. Trimming pared 1 base from V and 1 base from J, leaving 8 bases between. Germline V gene lookup returns CDR1 MDHEN and CDR2 SYDVKM. The CDR3 consists of 14 residues. CDR3 residues: CASSLSLQSYEQYF. In nucleotides, the CDR3 is TGTGCCAGCAGTTTATCCCTACAGTCCTACGAGCAGTACTTC.

V gene TRBV19 combines with J gene TRBJ2-3, with 7 bases aligning to TRBD2. The CDR3 sequence is 16 residues long. V dropped 6 bases and J dropped 2; count of bases not matched to a gene: 11. The V gene's germline CDR1 is LNHDA and CDR2 SQIVND (reference sequence). In DNA form, the CDR3 reads TGTGCCAGTAGCAATCCCGGGGGGATCTCCACAGATACGCAGTATTTT. Protein product: CASSNPGGISTDTQYF.

The CDR3 loop is CASSERGTNYGYTF. CDR3 bases: TGTGCCAGCAGTGAAAGGGGGACTAACTATGGCTACACCTTC. The chain carries TRBV28 and TRBJ1-2, with D perhaps TRBD1 (6 bases). The CDR3 totals 14 residues. V gave up 5 bases and J gave up 0 bases, with 10 bases separating them. Germline CDR1 MDHEN, CDR2 SYDVKM.

This sequence joins TRBV19 and TRBJ2-3; possible D gene TRBD1, 5 bases. Trimming left V 4 bases short and J 6 bases short, with 11 bases between. Germline-derived CDR1 and CDR2 are LNHDA and SQIVND (reference sequence). This CDR3 comprises 13 residues. The CDR3 DNA follows: TGTGCCAGTAGTAGGCAGGGTATGGATACGCAGTATTTT. Its protein product is CASSRQGMDTQYF.

The chain carries TRBV5-1 and TRBJ2-1; the D is unclear. Germline assignment: CDR1 SGHRS and CDR2 YFSETQ. V was clipped by 4 bases and J by 3 bases, with 11 bases between them. This CDR3 spans 14 amino acids. DNA for the CDR3: TGCGCCAGCAGCCCCGAAGCCTTCTACAATGAGCAGTTCTTC. It specifies CASSPEAFYNEQFF.

This chain uses TRBV19 with TRBJ2-2; tentative D call: TRBD2 (5 bases). The V gene's germline CDR1 is LNHDA and CDR2 SQIVND (reference sequence). This CDR3 spans 13 amino acids. V was clipped by 5 bases and J by 6 bases, with 10 bases between them. CDR3 bases: TGTGCCAGTAGTCGCGGACTGTCCGGGGAGCTGTTTTTT. It specifies CASSRGLSGELFF.

This chain uses TRBV1 with TRBJ2-3. TRBV1 is classified as a pseudogene. The CDR3 runs to 13 residues. The CDR3 DNA follows: TGCGCCAGCAGCCCGGCATTCACAGATACGCAGTATTTT. Translated, it gives CASSPAFTDTQYF.